The next 6 T cell receptor beta chains were all read from a single sample in a study of CD8+ T cells in alopecia areata. Sequencing used cDNA as its template, made by extracting RNA and reverse transcribing it. Repertoires were generated with immunoSEQ multiplex PCR, while TCRdb's copy carries only in-frame clones and drops some. The top ten hold about an eighth of the sample, which has approximately 180,000 clones, less than 75% seen once. The material was CD8+ T cells sorted from blood, obtained at week 0. The receptors originated from a human donor with alopecia areata.

In its sample, this clone was seen a few times. The same CDR3 arises from other DNA sequences in this sample as well. The rearrangement uses TRBV29-1 and TRBJ1-2; D might be TRBD1 (6 bases). Germline CDR1 is SQVTM and CDR2 is ANQGSEA. The CDR3 spans 13 residues. The V end was cut by 2 bases, the J end by 0 bases, with 7 bases between. CDR3 nucleotides: TGCAGCGTTGAATCAGGGGCTAACTATGGCTACACCTTC. It specifies CSVESGANYGYTF.

This chain joins TRBV30 and TRBJ2-3; 8 nucleotides agree with TRBD2. V trimming: 3 bases; J trimming: 6 bases; junction bases outside the gene matches: 2. CDR3 length: 12 amino acids. Germline-derived CDR1 and CDR2 are GTSNPN and SVGIG (reference sequence). The CDR3 is CAWRRLADTQYF. The CDR3 DNA reads as TGTGCCTGGAGGAGACTAGCGGATACGCAGTATTTT.

This clone was seen more than once but under ten times. The chain joins TRBV19 to TRBJ2-3, with 8 bases that match TRBD1. V shed 4 bases and J 9 bases; nucleotides not matched to a gene: 3. The CDR3 totals 12 residues. From germline, CDR1 is LNHDA and CDR2 SQIVND (reference sequence). This CDR3 reads CASSKDRATQYF. CDR3 coding DNA: TGTGCCAGTAGTAAGGACAGGGCCACGCAGTATTTT.

The V and J genes are TRBV28 and TRBJ2-3, with D unclear. The V and J ends lost 5 bases and 1 base respectively, with 19 bases between them. The CDR3 is 17 amino acids. The V gene's germline CDR1 is MDHEN and CDR2 SYDVKM. The CDR3 coding sequence is TGTGCCAGCAGTCTCCCAGTGTCGGTACTCGGCACAGATACGCAGTATTTT. This codes for CASSLPVSVLGTDTQYF.

This chain joins TRBV19 and TRBJ1-5; weak D call: TRBD1 (6 bases). Germline CDR1 reads LNHDA; CDR2 reads SQIVND (reference sequence). The CDR3 is made up of 12 amino acids. Trimming pared 4 bases from V and 6 bases from J, leaving 7 bases between. The CDR3 region is CASSTGAQPQHF. The DNA of the CDR3 is TGTGCCAGTAGTACGGGGGCTCAGCCCCAGCATTTT.

The V and J genes are TRBV29-1 and TRBJ2-7; D ambiguous. Trimming cost V 5 bases and J 5 bases, with 7 bases left between them. Germline-derived CDR1 and CDR2 are SQVTM and ANQGSEA. The CDR3 totals 10 residues. The CDR3 region is CSVSSNEQYF. The CDR3 DNA reads TGCAGCGTTTCGTCGAACGAGCAGTACTTC.